Sequencing of this TCR beta chain was carried out in a study of molecular identifiers for immune sequencing clone quantification. Sorted cell numbers of roughly 19,000 to 1,000,000, with 10%, 30% or 50% RNA, served as input for naive CD8 libraries. Using a CD8+CD4-CCR7+CD45RA+ phenotype, naive CD8 T cells were sorted. Study-wide results and caveats: In naive cells, clones above 20 RNA copies held under 1% of molecules, whereas in effector cells they held over 99%. Sharing of a barcode by identical TCR molecules could cause highly expanded clone sizes to be underestimated.

For this clonotype: Its antigen remains unidentified. A much larger clone lies one base from this, so it may be a read error.

The CDR3 is 16 residues long. Per the germline V gene, CDR1 is MDHEN and CDR2 is SYDVKM. Via MiXCR, TCRdb re-called the PCR reads, giving one row per CDR3 protein. The sample shows under 650,000 distinct CDR3 sequences, around 20% of them seen only once. The TCR originated in a human donor in good health. Some libraries in this study had Jurkat cell RNA spiked in. The sequencing input was naive CD8+ T cells from blood, with Jurkat cell RNA spiked in. As for subset: FACS-sorted CD8+CD4-CCR7+CD45RA+ naive T cells. The genes are TRBV28 and TRBJ1-4; 7 bases match TRBD1. This CDR3 is CASSLPPGQLNEKLIF. CDR3 nucleotides: TGTGCCAGCAGTTTGCCACCGGGACAGCTTAATGAAAAACTGATTTTT.